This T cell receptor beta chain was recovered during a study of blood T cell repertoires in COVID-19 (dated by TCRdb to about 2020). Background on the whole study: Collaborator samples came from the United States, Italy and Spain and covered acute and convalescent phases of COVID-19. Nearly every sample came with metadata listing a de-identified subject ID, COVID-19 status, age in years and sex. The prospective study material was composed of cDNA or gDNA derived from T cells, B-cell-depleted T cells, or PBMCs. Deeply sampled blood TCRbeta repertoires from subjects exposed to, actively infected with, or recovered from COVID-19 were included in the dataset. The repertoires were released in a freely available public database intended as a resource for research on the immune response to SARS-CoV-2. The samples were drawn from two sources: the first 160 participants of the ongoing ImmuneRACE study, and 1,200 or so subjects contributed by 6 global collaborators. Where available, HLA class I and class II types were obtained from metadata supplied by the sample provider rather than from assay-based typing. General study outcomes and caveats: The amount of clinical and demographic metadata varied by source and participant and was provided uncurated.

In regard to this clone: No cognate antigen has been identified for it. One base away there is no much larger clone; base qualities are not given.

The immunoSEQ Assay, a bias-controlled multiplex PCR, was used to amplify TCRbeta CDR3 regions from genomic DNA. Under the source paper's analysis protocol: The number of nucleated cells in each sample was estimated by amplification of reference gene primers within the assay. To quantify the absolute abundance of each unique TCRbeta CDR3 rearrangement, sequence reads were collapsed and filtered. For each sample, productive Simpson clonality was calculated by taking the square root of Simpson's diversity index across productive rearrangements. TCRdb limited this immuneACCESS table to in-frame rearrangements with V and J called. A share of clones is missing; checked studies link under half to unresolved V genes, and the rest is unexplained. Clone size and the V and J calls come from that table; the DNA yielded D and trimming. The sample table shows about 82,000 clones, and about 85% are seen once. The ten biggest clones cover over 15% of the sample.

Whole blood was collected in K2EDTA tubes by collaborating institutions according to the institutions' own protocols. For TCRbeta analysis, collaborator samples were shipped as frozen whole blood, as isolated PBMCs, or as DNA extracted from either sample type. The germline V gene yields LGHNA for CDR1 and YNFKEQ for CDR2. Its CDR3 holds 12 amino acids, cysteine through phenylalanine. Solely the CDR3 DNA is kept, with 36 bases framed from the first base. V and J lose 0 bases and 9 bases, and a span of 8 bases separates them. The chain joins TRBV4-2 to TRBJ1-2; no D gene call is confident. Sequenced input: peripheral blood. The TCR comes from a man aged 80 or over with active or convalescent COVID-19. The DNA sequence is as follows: TGTGCCAGCAGCCAAGATGAGGTTAGCTACACCTTC. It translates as CASSQDEVSYTF.